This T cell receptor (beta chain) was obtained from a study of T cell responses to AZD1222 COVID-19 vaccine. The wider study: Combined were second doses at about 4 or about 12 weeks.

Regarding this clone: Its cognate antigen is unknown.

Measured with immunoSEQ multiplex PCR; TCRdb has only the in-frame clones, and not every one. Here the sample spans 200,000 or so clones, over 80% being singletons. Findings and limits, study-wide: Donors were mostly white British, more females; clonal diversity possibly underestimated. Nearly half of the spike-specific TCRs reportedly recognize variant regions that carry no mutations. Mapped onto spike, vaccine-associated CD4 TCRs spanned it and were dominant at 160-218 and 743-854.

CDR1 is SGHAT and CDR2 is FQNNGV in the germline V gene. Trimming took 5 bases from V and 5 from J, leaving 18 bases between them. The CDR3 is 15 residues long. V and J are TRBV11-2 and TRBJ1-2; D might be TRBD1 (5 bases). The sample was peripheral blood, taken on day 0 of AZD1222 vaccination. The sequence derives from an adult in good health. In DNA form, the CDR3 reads TGTGCCAGCAGCCCGGGACTTTCATTGGGATATGGCTACACCTTC. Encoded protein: CASSPGLSLGYGYTF. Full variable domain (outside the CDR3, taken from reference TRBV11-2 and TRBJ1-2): EAGVAQSPRYKIIEKRQSVAFWCNPISGHATLYWYQQILGQGPKLLIQFQNNGVVDDSQLPKDRFSAERLKGVDSTLKIQPAKLEDSAVYLCASSPGLSLGYGYTFGSGTRLTVV.